The clone carrying this T cell receptor (beta chain) was counted ten times or more. The data derive from a study of identical twins. TCRdb used MiXCR to reprocess the 5' RACE reads, holding one entry per CDR3 protein. Seen here are 500,000 to 550,000 distinct CDR3 sequences, roughly 21% observed once, and the top ten hold roughly 0.9%. Germline CDR1 reads DFQATT; CDR2 reads SNEGSKA (reference sequence). The CDR3 loop spans 13 amino acids. Trimming pared 0 bases from V and 1 base from J, leaving 7 bases between. A further study also used this sample, focusing on T cells expressing NK-cell markers. That paper notes: With respect to HCMV, most of the eight sequenced donors were seropositive, and one was seronegative.

The sequenced sample consisted of CD4+ T cells sorted from blood. The receptor comes from a woman younger than 30 in good health. The chain is built from TRBV20-1 and TRBJ2-7, with no clear D. The CDR3 DNA sequence: TGCAGTGCTAGAGAGGCCGTATCCTACGAGCAGTACTTC. Its translation: CSAREAVSYEQYF.